What follows are 5 T cell receptor beta chains derived from one specimen sequenced in a study of shared clonotypes between healthy human individuals. Data came from immunoSEQ multiplex PCR; TCRdb stores just in-frame clones and leaves some out. The sample has hundreds of thousands of clones; approximately 80% are singletons. Sequencing used PBMCs. All receptors come from a woman aged 40 to 50 in good health. Some clones in this sample may be carry-over from other donors' samples.

This chain joins TRBV18 and TRBJ2-7; D may match TRBD1 or TRBD2 (5 bases each). The germline V and J ends were trimmed by 3 bases and 2 bases, with 11 bases remaining between them. CDR3 length: 14 amino acids. Germline V CDR1 and CDR2: KGHSH, LQKENI. The DNA for the CDR3 is TGTGCCAGCTCACCGGGACGCAGAACCTACGAGCAGTACTTC. Encoded protein: CASSPGRRTYEQYF.

The chain joins TRBV30 to TRBJ2-5, with D maybe TRBD1 (6 bases). The DNA end is more similar to TRBJ2-7, so the J call may be wrong. This CDR3 comprises 12 residues. Germline CDR1 is GTSNPN and CDR2 is SVGIG (reference sequence). Written as DNA, the CDR3 is TGTGCCTGGAGTCCAGGGGCGGGCGAGCAGTACTTC. Encoded protein: CAWSPGAGEQYF.

The V call is TRBV6-6, the J call TRBJ1-2; 8 positions agree with TRBD1. The germline V gene has CDR1 MNHNY and CDR2 SVGAGI (reference sequence). After removal of 6 bases from V and 4 bases from J, the junction contained 10 bases not matched to a gene. This CDR3 is built from 15 residues. CDR3 residues: CASRGGTGGGYGYTF. The CDR3 bases are TGTGCCAGCAGGGGCGGGACAGGAGGGGGCTATGGCTACACCTTC.

The V call is TRBV11-2, the J call TRBJ1-2; TRBD1 matches 10 bases. Germline V CDR1 and CDR2: SGHAT, FQNNGV. V lost 8 bases and J lost 7; bases outside the gene matches: 22. This CDR3 is built from 18 residues. The CDR3 nucleotides read TGTGCCAGCTTGAGTGACCCCGGGACAGGGGCATCGGCTATTGGCTACACCTTC. The encoded protein is CASLSDPGTGASAIGYTF.

Comments on this clone: The same CDR3 also results from other DNA sequences found in this sample. J is TRBJ2-2 and V is TRBV5-4, with 14 bases identical to TRBD2. The CDR3 covers 17 residues. Trimming cost V 5 bases and J 3 bases; bases outside gene matches: 6. In germline, CDR1 is SGHNT, CDR2 YYREEE (reference sequence). CDR3 nucleotide sequence: TGTGCCAGCAGTCCGGGACTAGCGGGAGCGTACACCGGGGAGCTGTTTTTT. This gives the protein CASSPGLAGAYTGELFF.